Below, 25 T cell receptor beta chains from the same sample are listed, as sequenced in a study of shared clonotypes between healthy human individuals. Profiled with immunoSEQ multiplex PCR; TCRdb holds only in-frame clones, not every one. This table has some 1.4 million clones, roughly 96% appearing once. Sequencing was carried out using naive CD4+ T cells sorted from blood. The subset: CD45RA+ positively selected. These receptor sequences come from a man aged 25 to 40 in good health.

V and J are TRBV6-5 and TRBJ1-4, with D unclear. The CDR3 length is 16 residues. CDR1 is MNHEY, CDR2 SVGAGI, per germline. The V gene lost 2 bases and the J gene lost 4 bases, with 14 bases spanning the gap. In DNA form, the CDR3 reads TGTGCCAGCAGTTACACCATAGATTGGGTTAATGAAAAACTGTTTTTT. It encodes CASSYTIDWVNEKLFF.

The rearrangement joins TRBV25-1 to TRBJ2-7; D tentatively fits TRBD1 or TRBD2 (7 bases each). The CDR3 runs 14 residues. Per the germline V gene, CDR1 is MGHDK and CDR2 is SYGVNS. Trimming cost V 5 bases and J 2 bases, with 13 bases left between them. CDR3 nucleotides: TGTGCCAGCAGTAGACAGGGACTAACCTACGAGCAGTACTTC. Its translation: CASSRQGLTYEQYF.

Written as DNA, the CDR3 is TGTGCCAGCAGTGTGGGGACAGGGGACTACGAGCAGTACTTC. The encoded protein is CASSVGTGDYEQYF. The chain links TRBV6-4 to TRBJ2-7; 10 bases line up with TRBD1. CDR1 MRHNA and CDR2 SNTAGT come from the germline V gene. The CDR3 totals 14 residues. V was clipped by 4 bases and J by 3 bases; unmatched bases: 3.

The chain is built from TRBV6-5 and TRBJ2-2; possible D gene TRBD2, 6 bases. This CDR3 region has 13 residues. CDR1 is MNHEY and CDR2 is SVGAGI in the germline V gene. V was pared by 6 bases and J by 6 bases, with 11 bases between. The CDR3 here is CASRLGGSGELFF. As DNA, the CDR3 is TGTGCCAGCAGGCTCGGAGGGTCCGGGGAGCTGTTTTTT.

A single count supports this clone. This chain joins TRBV11-2 and TRBJ2-1; 8 bases line up with TRBD1. The CDR3 sequence is 17 residues long. After removal of 5 bases from V and 6 bases from J, the junction contained 15 bases not matched to a gene. CDR1 is SGHAT and CDR2 is FQNNGV in the germline V gene. The CDR3 loop reads CASSTLKGTGRSNEQFF. In DNA, the CDR3 is TGTGCCAGCAGCACTCTCAAGGGGACAGGACGTTCCAATGAGCAGTTCTTC. Looking up the rest from reference TRBV11-2 and TRBJ2-1 gives the full variable domain: EAGVAQSPRYKIIEKRQSVAFWCNPISGHATLYWYQQILGQGPKLLIQFQNNGVVDDSQLPKDRFSAERLKGVDSTLKIQPAKLEDSAVYLCASSTLKGTGRSNEQFFGPGTRLTVL.

The V and J genes are TRBV4-1 and TRBJ1-2; 12 nucleotides align to TRBD1. V lost 1 base to trimming and J lost 8 bases; unmatched junction nucleotides: 5. This CDR3 region has 15 residues. Per the germline V gene, CDR1 is MGHRA and CDR2 is YSYEKL. Written as DNA, the CDR3 is TGCGCCAGCAGCCAAGTGGGGGACAGGGGGCCCGGCTACACCTTC. Translating it yields CASSQVGDRGPGYTF.

The chain combines TRBV27 with TRBJ2-7; 7 bases fit TRBD2. Germline values: CDR1 MNHEY, CDR2 SMNVEV (reference sequence). V shed 7 bases and J 6 bases; nucleotides not matched to a gene: 12. The length of the CDR3 is 14 residues. CDR3 DNA sequence: TGTGCCAGCACATCGGGAGGCCCCTTTGGCGAGCAGTACTTC. This sequence encodes CASTSGGPFGEQYF.

In the case of this clone: Distinct nucleotide sequences in the sample also encode this CDR3. The chain is built from TRBV7-2 and TRBJ1-5; D is unclear. V was cut by 1 base and J by 4 bases, with 8 bases left in between. Germline V CDR1 and CDR2: SGHTA, FQGNSA. CDR3 length: 14 residues. The CDR3 DNA is TGTGCCAGCAGCTTAGAGGGAGGGAATCAGCCCCAGCATTTT. It codes for CASSLEGGNQPQHF.

V is TRBV27 and J is TRBJ2-7; 10 bases line up with TRBD2. V was pared by 6 bases and J by 0 bases, with 5 bases of the junction left unmatched. Germline CDR1 and CDR2: MNHEY and SMNVEV (reference sequence). The CDR3 totals 15 residues. The CDR3 sequence is CASSNLAGASYEQYF. CDR3 nucleotides: TGTGCCAGCAGCAATCTAGCGGGAGCCTCCTACGAGCAGTACTTC.

The chain couples TRBV5-4 to TRBJ1-1; TRBD1 is a possible D gene (6 bases). Germline V CDR1 and CDR2: SGHNT, YYREEE (reference sequence). Trimming removed 3 bases at V and 6 bases at J, with 21 bases between. There are 16 residues in the CDR3. CDR3 in DNA: TGTGCCAGCAGCTCAAAAGTACAGGGACCGAAGGCTGAAGCTTTCTTT. It specifies CASSSKVQGPKAEAFF.

The chain has TRBV4-1 and TRBJ1-2; TRBD1 might be the D (5 bases). Germline CDR1 reads MGHRA; CDR2 reads YSYEKL. Trimming left V 0 bases short and J 6 bases short, with 14 bases between. The CDR3 consists of 15 residues. The CDR3 nucleotides are TGCGCCAGCAGCCAAGATGTTGCCAGGGCGGATGGCTACACCTTC. This gives the protein CASSQDVARADGYTF.

The chain carries TRBV5-6 and TRBJ2-7; weak D call: TRBD2 (5 bases). Per germline, CDR1 SGHDT and CDR2 YYEEEE. Trimming cost V 1 base and J 4 bases, with 12 bases left between them. The CDR3 is 14 amino acids. CDR3 nucleotide sequence: TGTGCCAGCAGCTTGAAGCGGCGGCAATACGAGCAGTACTTC. Amino acids: CASSLKRRQYEQYF.

The V gene is TRBV9, the J gene TRBJ1-2; TRBD1 matches at 7 bases. Germline assignment: CDR1 SGDLS and CDR2 YYNGEE. The CDR3 consists of 15 residues. The ends lost 4 bases at V and 4 bases at J; junction bases unmatched: 10. Here the CDR3 reads CASSPRDRSVYGYTF. CDR3 nucleotide sequence: TGTGCCAGCAGCCCACGGGACAGAAGTGTCTATGGCTACACCTTC.

The chain is built from TRBV13 and TRBJ2-6, with no clear D. CDR1 is PRHDT, CDR2 FYEKMQ, per germline (reference sequence). V dropped 5 bases and J dropped 1 base, with 9 bases sitting between them. The CDR3 sequence is 15 residues long. The CDR3 sequence is CASSPPGSGANVLTF. CDR3 bases: TGTGCCAGCAGCCCTCCAGGATCTGGGGCCAACGTCCTGACTTTC.

This chain uses TRBV7-9 with TRBJ1-1; D is ambiguous. CDR3 length: 15 amino acids. CDR1 and CDR2 from the germline V gene are SEHNR and FQNEAQ (reference sequence). Trimming took off 3 bases at V and 4 bases at J, with 15 bases between the two ends. CDR3 residues: CASSFRWEGGTEAFF. For the CDR3, the DNA is TGTGCCAGCAGCTTTAGGTGGGAAGGAGGCACTGAAGCTTTCTTT.

The rearrangement links TRBV6-6 to TRBJ2-3, with 7 bases fitting TRBD2. The germline CDR1 and CDR2 sequences are MNHNY and SVGAGI (reference sequence). V lost 0 bases to trimming and J lost 2 bases; unmatched junction nucleotides: 5. CDR3 length: 16 residues. The CDR3 DNA follows: TGTGCCAGCAGTTACTCTCCGGGAGGCAACACAGATACGCAGTATTTT. Protein: CASSYSPGGNTDTQYF.

This chain joins TRBV9 and TRBJ2-7, with 7 bases identical to TRBD1. The CDR3 runs to 16 residues. Per the germline V gene, CDR1 is SGDLS and CDR2 is YYNGEE. Trimming took 0 bases from V and 5 from J; bases not matched to a gene: 11. CDR3 loop: CASSVGRGRGMNEQYF. The CDR3 DNA is TGTGCCAGCAGCGTAGGTCGGGGCAGGGGGATGAACGAGCAGTACTTC.

The chain combines TRBV6-6 with TRBJ1-6; D uncertain. The CDR3 loop spans 16 amino acids. The V end was cut by 0 bases, the J end by 7 bases, with 13 bases between. Germline V gene lookup returns CDR1 MNHNY and CDR2 SVGAGI (reference sequence). CDR3 in DNA: TGTGCCAGCAGTTACTCGATAGGTCCTCAAAATTCACCCCTCCACTTT. It yields the protein CASSYSIGPQNSPLHF.

The chain couples TRBV2 to TRBJ1-5; tentatively, D is TRBD1 (6 bases). Germline lookup yields CDR1 SNHLY and CDR2 FYNNEI. CDR3 length: 14 amino acids. Deletions cut 5 bases from V and 3 bases from J, with 11 bases between. DNA of the CDR3: TGTGCCAGCAGTACCCGACAGGCCAATCAGCCCCAGCATTTT. Its protein is CASSTRQANQPQHF. The full variable domain, in which reference TRBV2 and TRBJ1-5 provide the parts outside the CDR3, is EPEVTQTPSHQVTQMGQEVILRCVPISNHLYFYWYRQILGQKVEFLVSFYNNEISEKSEIFDDQFSVERPDGSNFTLKIRSTKLEDSAMYFCASSTRQANQPQHFGDGTRLSIL.

V is TRBV7-2 and J is TRBJ1-5; possible D gene TRBD1, 6 bases. The CDR3 extends over 14 amino acids. The germline gives CDR1 SGHTA, CDR2 FQGNSA. V lost 4 bases and J 7 bases, leaving 14 bases between the germline ends. This CDR3 is CASSSGGAGQPQHF. The CDR3, as DNA: TGTGCCAGCAGCTCCGGGGGCGCAGGGCAGCCCCAGCATTTT.

This sequence joins TRBV29-1 and TRBJ2-7; possible D gene TRBD1, 5 bases. Germline V gives CDR1 SQVTM, CDR2 ANQGSEA. The CDR3 extends over 12 amino acids. The V gene lost 4 bases and the J gene lost 1 base, with 8 bases spanning the gap. This CDR3 is CSVGTSSYEQYF. The CDR3 nucleotides are TGCAGCGTTGGGACATCTTCCTACGAGCAGTACTTC.

In nucleotides, the CDR3 is TGCGCCAGCAGCCAAGGACTAGCGGGAGACGAGACCCAGTACTTC. Protein sequence: CASSQGLAGDETQYF. The gene calls are TRBV4-1 and TRBJ2-5; 12 positions agree with TRBD2. Germline V lookup: CDR1 MGHRA, CDR2 YSYEKL. The CDR3 runs to 15 residues. Trimming cost V 1 base and J 5 bases; bases outside gene matches: 2.

The chain couples TRBV18 to TRBJ2-2, with D maybe TRBD2 (5 bases). Trimming took off 2 bases at V and 5 bases at J, with 24 bases between the two ends. Germline values: CDR1 KGHSH, CDR2 LQKENI. This CDR3 has 19 amino acids. DNA of the CDR3: TGTGCCAGCTCACCATTTCAGATCAGCGACTGGACTTTTACCGGGGAGCTGTTTTTT. As protein: CASSPFQISDWTFTGELFF.

This chain links TRBV18 with TRBJ1-2; D ambiguous. The germline CDR1 and CDR2 sequences are KGHSH and LQKENI. The CDR3 totals 17 residues. Trimming cost V 4 bases and J 0 bases, with 18 bases left between them. CDR3 nucleotide sequence: TGTGCCAGCTCACACAACCCCCAGGCAGGCACTAACTATGGCTACACCTTC. Protein: CASSHNPQAGTNYGYTF.

In this sample, this clone turned up once. The chain uses TRBV15 and TRBJ2-5; 10 bases map to TRBD2. The CDR3 sequence is 17 residues long. Germline V gene sequence: CDR1 LNHNV, CDR2 YYDKDF (reference sequence). The J segment lost 10 bases and the V segment lost 0 bases, leaving 14 bases of the junction unmatched. CDR3 sequence: CATSRDRLAGDLGLQYF. In DNA, the CDR3 is TGTGCCACCAGCAGAGATAGGCTAGCGGGAGACCTGGGTCTCCAGTACTTC. The full variable domain, with the rest looked up from reference TRBV15 and TRBJ2-5, is DAMVIQNPRYQVTQFGKPVTLSCSQTLNHNVMYWYQQKSSQAPKLLFHYYDKDFNNEADTPDNFQSRRPNTSFCFLDIRSPGLGDTAMYLCATSRDRLAGDLGLQYFGPGTRLLVL.